The clone carrying this T cell receptor beta chain counts as medium-sized. The antigen remains undetermined. TCRdb ran MiXCR on the PCR reads. The repertoire has about 20,000 clones, roughly a sixth of them found once; the top ten carry approximately 2.7%. Patients were all untreated before their thyroid surgery. Trimming took off 2 bases at V and 6 bases at J, with 11 bases between the two ends. This CDR3 is built from 13 residues. The germline gives CDR1 MNHNY, CDR2 SVGAGI (reference sequence). This entry belongs to a study of metastatic and nonmetastatic thyroid tumors. General observations from the study: TCR beta diversity was reportedly significantly higher in malignant thyroid tumors than benign nodules, in blood and tumor.

The sample taken for sequencing was adjacent normal tissue. This rearrangement joins TRBV6-6 to TRBJ2-7, with D possibly being TRBD1 or TRBD2 (5 bases each). The receptor's source is a male donor with papillary thyroid cancer or a benign thyroid nodule (not recorded which). Some clones in this sample may be carry-over from other donors' samples. The CDR3 is CASSYDRGPEQYV. In nucleotides, the CDR3 is TGTGCCAGCAGTTACGATCGGGGCCCCGAGCAGTACGTC.